This entry lists 25 T cell receptor beta chains sequenced from one sample in a study of blood T cell repertoires in COVID-19. Libraries were prepared by immunoSEQ multiplex PCR; TCRdb keeps only in-frame clonotypes and omits some of them. The sample shows under 200,000 clones, 85% to 90% of them seen only once. Sequencing was carried out using peripheral blood. Every receptor here comes from a man aged 45-65 years with active or convalescent COVID-19.

The V gene is TRBV29-1, the J gene TRBJ1-2; D may be TRBD1 (5 bases). This CDR3 spans 13 amino acids. Trimming took off 1 base at V and 6 bases at J, with 12 bases between the two ends. CDR1 and CDR2 from the germline V gene are SQVTM and ANQGSEA. CDR3 nucleotide sequence: TGCAGCGTTGAAGTCCTGCAGGGTAATGGCTACACCTTC. Translating gives CSVEVLQGNGYTF.

The CDR3 bases are TGTGCCAGCAGCTCAGGGGTGCCAGGGCCCCAGCATTTT. This encodes CASSSGVPGPQHF. This sequence joins TRBV3-1 (or the pseudogene TRBV3-2) and TRBJ1-5; a possible D gene is TRBD1 (6 bases). CDR3 length equals 13 residues. Germline loops: CDR1 LGHDT, CDR2 YNNKEL (reference sequence). V was clipped by 5 bases and J by 9 bases, with 14 bases between them.

This chain links TRBV9 with TRBJ1-2; D not resolved. The CDR3 sequence is 13 residues long. Trimming removed 0 bases from V and 8 bases from J, with 11 bases in between. Germline lookup yields CDR1 SGDLS and CDR2 YYNGEE. In DNA form, the CDR3 reads TGTGCCAGCAGCGTAGGTCCCGCGGGAGGCTACACCTTC. As protein: CASSVGPAGGYTF.

This chain connects TRBV4-3 to TRBJ2-3; 12 bases map to TRBD2. Germline lookup yields CDR1 LGHNA and CDR2 YSLEER. This CDR3 spans 15 amino acids. The V segment lost 2 bases and the J segment 7 bases; nucleotides outside the gene matches: 4. CDR3 sequence (DNA): TGCGCCAGCAGCCAACCGACTAGCGGGGGACATACGCAGTATTTT. Translation: CASSQPTSGGHTQYF.

This chain joins TRBV5-5 and TRBJ2-7; weak D call: TRBD1 (5 bases). The CDR3 spans 14 residues. V lost 0 bases and J 0 bases, leaving 7 bases between the germline ends. Germline lookup yields CDR1 SGHKS and CDR2 YYEKEE (reference sequence). The CDR3 region is CASSLGQSSYEQYF. DNA for the CDR3: TGTGCCAGCAGCTTGGGACAGAGCTCCTACGAGCAGTACTTC.

The chain has TRBV9 and TRBJ2-3; 10 bases agree with TRBD2. V gave up 4 bases and J gave up 3 bases; unmatched junction bases: 8. Germline values: CDR1 SGDLS, CDR2 YYNGEE. There are 16 residues in the CDR3. The CDR3 nucleotides read TGTGCCAGCAGCACCCTAGCGGGAGTGGGGACAGATACGCAGTATTTT. It specifies CASSTLAGVGTDTQYF.

The V gene is TRBV21-1, the J gene TRBJ1-6; the table calls TRBD1, which could not be checked here. TRBV21-1 is reported as a pseudogene. The CDR3 consists of 14 residues. The CDR3, as DNA: TGTGCCAGCAGCAAAGGGCAGGCTAATTCACCCCTCCACTTT. This encodes CASSKGQANSPLHF.

The genes are TRBV7-6 and TRBJ2-2, with 8 bases matching TRBD1. The germline V gene has CDR1 SGHVS and CDR2 FNYEAQ. J gave up 4 bases and V 5 bases, and 12 bases lay outside the gene matches. This CDR3 comprises 17 residues. CDR3 residues: CASSRTQGAPGTGELFF. The CDR3 DNA follows: TGTGCCAGCAGCCGAACGCAGGGGGCTCCGGGCACCGGGGAGCTGTTTTTT.

The V gene is TRBV10-3, the J gene TRBJ1-2, with TRBD1 as a possible D gene (6 bases). The CDR3 has 13 residues. Germline loops: CDR1 ENHRY, CDR2 SYGVKD. The V and J ends lost 4 bases and 3 bases respectively, with 9 bases between them. The CDR3 nucleotides read TGTGCCATCAGTGCCGCAGGGGACTATGGCTACACCTTC. Its protein is CAISAAGDYGYTF.

The chain carries TRBV12-3 or TRBV12-4 and TRBJ1-2; D gene uncertain. This CDR3 comprises 12 residues. Trimming removed 3 bases at V and 8 bases at J, with 10 bases between. The CDR3 is CASSFLAAGYTF. The DNA for the CDR3 is TGTGCCAGCAGTTTTTTGGCCGCCGGCTACACCTTC.

The chain employs TRBV7-2 and TRBJ2-7; 10 positions match TRBD2. V lost 4 bases and J lost 1; bases outside the gene matches: 7. Germline loops: CDR1 SGHTA, CDR2 FQGNSA. This CDR3 spans 16 amino acids. CDR3 protein: CASSSQRGGLSYEQYF. The CDR3 DNA reads TGTGCCAGCAGCTCACAGCGGGGGGGCCTATCCTACGAGCAGTACTTC.

The V gene is TRBV3-1 (or the pseudogene TRBV3-2), the J gene TRBJ2-5; 10 nucleotides line up with TRBD1. With V trimmed by 8 bases and J by 1 base, 4 bases remained unmatched. Germline V lookup: CDR1 LGHDT, CDR2 YNNKEL (reference sequence). This CDR3 region has 14 residues. CDR3 protein: CASVRTGGQETQYF. CDR3 sequence (DNA): TGTGCCAGCGTTAGGACAGGGGGCCAAGAGACCCAGTACTTC.

This chain connects TRBV9 to TRBJ1-1; 7 bases map to TRBD1. Germline V CDR1 and CDR2: SGDLS, YYNGEE. V shed 0 bases, J shed 2 bases, and the junction held 4 bases outside the gene matches. This CDR3 has 15 amino acids. Here the CDR3 reads CASSVAKGANTEAFF. CDR3 DNA sequence: TGTGCCAGCAGCGTAGCAAAGGGGGCAAACACTGAAGCTTTCTTT. The full variable domain, its missing parts supplied by reference TRBV9 and TRBJ1-1, is DSGVTQTPKHLITATGQRVTLRCSPRSGDLSVYWYQQSLDQGLQFLIQYYNGEERAKGNILERFSAQQFPDLHSELNLSSLELGDSALYFCASSVAKGANTEAFFGQGTRLTVV.

The chain recombines TRBV6-5 with TRBJ1-2; D is possibly TRBD1 (6 bases). CDR1 and CDR2 (germline): MNHEY, SVGAGI. The ends were cut back, 6 bases at V and 5 bases at J, with 16 bases in the middle. The CDR3 covers 14 residues. The CDR3 DNA is TGTGCCAGCAGGCCCGGGACATCGATTTATGGCTACACCTTC. Residues: CASRPGTSIYGYTF.

This sequence joins TRBV4-2 and TRBJ2-3, with 8 bases fitting TRBD2. The CDR3 loop spans 15 amino acids. Germline CDR1 is LGHNA and CDR2 is YNFKEQ. The trim removed 0 bases at V and 4 bases at J, leaving 3 bases unmatched. The CDR3 DNA follows: TGTGCCAGCAGCCAAGATCGGGGGGGCCCAGATACGCAGTATTTT. Encoded protein: CASSQDRGGPDTQYF.

The CDR3 sequence is CASSPGGLNTEAFF. DNA of the CDR3: TGTGCCAGCAGCCCGGGGGGGCTGAACACTGAAGCTTTCTTT. This sequence joins TRBV11-1 and TRBJ1-1, with D possibly matching TRBD1 (6 bases). Trimming took off 5 bases at V and 0 bases at J, with 10 bases between the two ends. Germline CDR1 is SGHAT and CDR2 is FQDESV (reference sequence). The CDR3 length is 14 residues.

The V call is TRBV27, the J call TRBJ2-1, with TRBD2 matching 8 bases. This CDR3 is built from 17 residues. The germline CDR1 and CDR2 sequences are MNHEY and SMNVEV (reference sequence). J was trimmed by 0 bases and V by 5 bases; bases with no gene match: 9. CDR3 nucleotide sequence: TGTGCCAGCAGTCTCCGAGTAGCGGGGAGCTCCTACAATGAGCAGTTCTTC. Residues: CASSLRVAGSSYNEQFF.

The chain joins TRBV14 to TRBJ1-2; TRBD1 is a possible D gene (6 bases). The CDR3 length is 14 residues. CDR1 and CDR2 (germline): SGHDN, FVKESK. V lost 0 bases and J 7 bases, leaving 12 bases between the germline ends. The CDR3 sequence is CASSQEAGGFGYTF. Here the CDR3 DNA reads TGTGCCAGCAGCCAAGAAGCGGGGGGCTTTGGCTACACCTTC.

CDR3 sequence: CASSFGLNTGELFF. The CDR3 DNA follows: TGTGCCAGCAGTTTCGGACTGAACACCGGGGAGCTGTTTTTT. The V gene is TRBV27, the J gene TRBJ2-2; possible D gene TRBD2, 5 bases. Trimming removed 3 bases from V and 1 base from J, with 6 bases in between. This CDR3 is built from 14 residues. CDR1 is MNHEY, CDR2 SMNVEV, per germline (reference sequence).

The table lists this clone with a count of one. The V gene is TRBV15, the J gene TRBJ1-2; 9 bases match TRBD1. The germline V gene has CDR1 LNHNV and CDR2 YYDKDF (reference sequence). CDR3 length: 17 amino acids. Trimming took 0 bases from V and 5 from J; bases not matched to a gene: 10. The CDR3 protein is CATSRDRTGAPLYGYTF. CDR3 DNA: TGTGCCACCAGCAGAGACCGGACAGGGGCACCACTTTATGGCTACACCTTC.

This chain connects TRBV11-2 to TRBJ2-7, with D perhaps TRBD2 (5 bases). The CDR3 length is 13 residues. Looked up from germline, CDR1 is SGHAT and CDR2 is FQNNGV. V was pared by 0 bases and J by 7 bases, with 10 bases between. The CDR3 sequence is CASSLEPGSEQYF. The CDR3 DNA sequence: TGTGCCAGCAGCTTAGAACCGGGATCAGAGCAGTACTTC.

There are many counts of this clone. V and J are TRBV7-3 and TRBJ2-3; TRBD2 aligns across 8 bases. Germline V lookup: CDR1 SGHTA, CDR2 FQGTGA. There are 15 residues in the CDR3. V was clipped by 9 bases and J by 2 bases; unmatched bases: 10. The CDR3, as DNA: TGTGCCAGTGCAATAGCGGGGTTCTCCACAGATACGCAGTATTTT. It is translated as CASAIAGFSTDTQYF. Looking up the rest from reference TRBV7-3 and TRBJ2-3 gives the full variable domain: GAGVSQTPSNKVTEKGKYVELRCDPISGHTALYWYRQSLGQGPEFLIYFQGTGAADDSGLPNDRFFAVRPEGSVSTLKIQRTERGDSAVYLCASAIAGFSTDTQYFGPGTRLTVL.

The J gene is TRBJ2-3, the V gene TRBV7-9, with 10 positions matching TRBD2. Germline trimming cut 3 bases from V and 0 bases from J; bases unmatched to any gene: 0. Germline CDR1 SEHNR, CDR2 FQNEAQ (reference sequence). The CDR3 has 15 amino acids. The CDR3 DNA reads as TGTGCCAGCAGCTTGACTAGCGGGAGCACAGATACGCAGTATTTT. Translated: CASSLTSGSTDTQYF.

The chain couples TRBV19 to TRBJ1-2; D remains unclear. CDR3 length: 13 residues. Per germline, CDR1 LNHDA and CDR2 SQIVND (reference sequence). V was cut by 7 bases and J by 0 bases, with 9 bases left in between. The CDR3 is CASTTLANYGYTF. CDR3 DNA: TGTGCCAGTACGACTTTAGCTAACTATGGCTACACCTTC.

The rearrangement joins TRBV4-2 to TRBJ1-2; 7 nucleotides match TRBD1. Germline-derived CDR1 and CDR2 are LGHNA and YNFKEQ. This CDR3 has 12 amino acids. The junction had 3 bases not matched to a gene; V was cut back by 4 bases and J by 7 bases. The CDR3, as DNA: TGTGCCAGCAGCCGGGACAGCAGTGGCTACACCTTC. Protein sequence: CASSRDSSGYTF.